This TCR beta chain derives from a study of T-cell reconstitution after alpha-beta-depleted transplantation in children. Findings and limits, study-wide: As was reported, about two months after transplant, alpha-beta T cells came from several hundred expanded graft clones.

The ends were cut back, 5 bases at V and 5 bases at J, with 13 bases in the middle. This CDR3 has 13 amino acids. CDR1 is ENHRY, CDR2 SYGVKD, per germline. This clonotype was counted a few times. What it recognizes is unknown. Molecular barcoding with unique molecular identifiers was used for the TCRbeta library. Each CDR3 protein gets one entry after TCRdb re-called the PCR reads with MiXCR. The sample consists of about 580,000 distinct CDR3 sequences, roughly 24% of them appearing once. The chain employs TRBV10-3 and TRBJ2-7; maybe TRBD1 (5 bases). The sequences come from PBMCs, mostly from graft donor cells, collected 360 days after TCRalphabeta/CD19-depleted stem cell transplant. This receptor was taken from a boy less than two years old who had a stem cell transplant for acute myeloid leukemia, so the T cells may come from the graft donor. DNA for the CDR3: TGTGCCATCAGTCCATCAGGGCGCCACGAGCAGTACTTC. This encodes CAISPSGRHEQYF.